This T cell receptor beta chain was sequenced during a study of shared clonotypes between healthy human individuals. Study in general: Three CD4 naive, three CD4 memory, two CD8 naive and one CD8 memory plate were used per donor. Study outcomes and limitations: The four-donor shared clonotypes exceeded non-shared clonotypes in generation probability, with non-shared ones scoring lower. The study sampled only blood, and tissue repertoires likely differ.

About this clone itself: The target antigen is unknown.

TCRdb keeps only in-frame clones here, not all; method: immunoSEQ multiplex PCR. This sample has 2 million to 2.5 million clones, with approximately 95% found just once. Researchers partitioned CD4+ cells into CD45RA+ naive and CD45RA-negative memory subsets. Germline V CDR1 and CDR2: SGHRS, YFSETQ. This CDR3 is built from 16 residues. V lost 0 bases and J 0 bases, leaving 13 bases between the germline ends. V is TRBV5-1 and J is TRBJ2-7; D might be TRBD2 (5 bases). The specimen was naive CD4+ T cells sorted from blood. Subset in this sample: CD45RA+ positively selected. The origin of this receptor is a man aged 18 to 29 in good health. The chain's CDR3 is CASSLGGVGSSYEQYF. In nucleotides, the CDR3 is TGCGCCAGCAGCTTGGGAGGTGTGGGGAGCTCCTACGAGCAGTACTTC.